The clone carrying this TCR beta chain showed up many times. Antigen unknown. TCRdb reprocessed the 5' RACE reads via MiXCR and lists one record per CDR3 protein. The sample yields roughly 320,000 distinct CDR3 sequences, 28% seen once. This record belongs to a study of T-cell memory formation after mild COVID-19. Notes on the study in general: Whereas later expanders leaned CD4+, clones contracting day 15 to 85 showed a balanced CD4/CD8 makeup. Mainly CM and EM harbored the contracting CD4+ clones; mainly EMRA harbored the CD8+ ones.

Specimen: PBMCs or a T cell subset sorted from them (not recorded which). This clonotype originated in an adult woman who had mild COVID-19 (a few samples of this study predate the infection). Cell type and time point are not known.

CDR3 DNA sequence: TGTGCCAGCAGCTTAGAATGGGGTGAGCAGTTCTTC. This translates into CASSLEWGEQFF. The V gene is TRBV7-9, the J gene TRBJ2-1, with no clear D. The V gene's germline CDR1 is SEHNR and CDR2 FQNEAQ (reference sequence). The CDR3 runs 12 residues. V lost 1 base, J lost 9 bases, and 7 bases lay in between.